These 31 T cell receptor beta chains originate from one sample sequenced in a study of molecular identifiers for immune sequencing clone quantification (dated by TCRdb to the late 2010s). Preparation of the library involved PCR. Sequencing was carried out with an Illumina HiSeq 4000. TCRdb took the public reads, trimmed them with fastp at Q25, ran MiXCR for clone calling and kept in-frame beta chains. Each CDR3 protein appears once, grouped with its most common genes and DNA. A total of about 640,000 distinct CDR3 sequences appear in this sample, just under 20% of them only once. 0.85% of the sample rests with the top ten. The specimen was naive CD8+ T cells from blood, with Jurkat cell RNA spiked in. The cell subset or site label, read with the paper, signifies: FACS-sorted CD8+CD4-CCR7+CD45RA+ naive T cells. The receptors here all came from a human donor in good health. Some libraries in this study had Jurkat cell RNA spiked in.

There are many counts of this clonotype. The CDR3 DNA sequence: TGTGCCAGCAGTTTCCGGGGCCGCTACGAGCAGTACTTC. It translates to CASSFRGRYEQYF. The V and J genes are TRBV28 and TRBJ2-7; D tentatively reads TRBD1 or TRBD2 (5 bases each). Germline-derived CDR1 and CDR2 are MDHEN and SYDVKM. V shed 3 bases and J shed 3 bases, with 9 bases lying between them. This CDR3 is built from 13 residues.

This clonotype occurred many times. V and J are TRBV13 and TRBJ1-1, with D possibly TRBD1 on 6 matching bases. Germline V lookup: CDR1 PRHDT, CDR2 FYEKMQ (reference sequence). V dropped 4 bases and J dropped 5 bases, with 14 bases sitting between them. This CDR3 contains 14 residues. The CDR3 nucleotides read TGTGCCAGCAGCTCCGGGGGGGCCTATACTGAAGCTTTCTTT. Its translation is CASSSGGAYTEAFF.

This clonotype was picked up a small number of times. The chain links TRBV4-1 to TRBJ2-1; TRBD1 or TRBD2 may be the D gene (6 bases each). CDR3 size: 16 residues. Germline assignment: CDR1 MGHRA and CDR2 YSYEKL. V shed 2 bases and J shed 0 bases, with 11 bases lying between them. The CDR3 nucleotides read TGCGCCAGCAGCCAAATAGGGGGGCCCTCCTACAATGAGCAGTTCTTC. The encoded protein is CASSQIGGPSYNEQFF.

Turning to this clonotype: One base away lies a much larger clone, so this may be a sequencing read error. This chain joins TRBV4-3 and TRBJ2-1; TRBD1 agrees at 7 bases. J was trimmed by 6 bases and V by 0 bases; bases with no gene match: 14. The length of the CDR3 is 18 residues. Per the germline V gene, CDR1 is LGHNA and CDR2 is YSLEER. CDR3 loop: CASSQEVVLTGLSNEQFF. The CDR3 DNA sequence: TGCGCCAGCAGCCAAGAGGTCGTACTGACAGGGCTTTCCAATGAGCAGTTCTTC.

V usage is TRBV5-8 and J usage is TRBJ2-5; 7 positions agree with TRBD1. The germline gives CDR1 SGHTS, CDR2 YDEGEE. Trimming cost V 7 bases and J 5 bases; bases outside gene matches: 8. There are 13 residues in the CDR3. The CDR3 DNA reads TGTGCCAGCCCTTTTACAGGGGTCGAGACCCAGTACTTC. This encodes CASPFTGVETQYF.

This clonotype occurred a few times. The chain recombines TRBV23-1 with TRBJ2-7; 12 nucleotides match TRBD2. TRBV23-1 is recorded as an ORF, its role being uncertain. After removal of 6 bases from V and 2 bases from J, the junction contained 11 bases not matched to a gene. This CDR3 has 17 residues. CDR3 loop: CASRLTETSGSPYEQYF. As DNA, the CDR3 is TGCGCCAGCAGGCTCACCGAGACTAGCGGGAGCCCCTACGAGCAGTACTTC.

This clonotype has at least ten counts. The V and J genes are TRBV3-1 and TRBJ2-7; D might be TRBD2 (6 bases). This CDR3 comprises 14 residues. Germline V gives CDR1 LGHDT, CDR2 YNNKEL (reference sequence). V gave up 4 bases and J gave up 5 bases, with 15 bases separating them. The DNA for the CDR3 is TGTGCCAGCAGCCGTCGAAGTCTAGCGCACGAGCAGTACTTC. Translated: CASSRRSLAHEQYF.

This clonotype was found a few times. The chain combines TRBV4-3 with TRBJ1-1, with D maybe TRBD1 (6 bases). This CDR3 has 15 residues. Trimming stripped 0 bases from V and 4 bases from J, with 12 bases between. Per germline, CDR1 LGHNA and CDR2 YSLEER. This CDR3 reads CASSQDQGPATEAFF. The CDR3 nucleotides are TGCGCCAGCAGCCAAGATCAGGGGCCGGCCACTGAAGCTTTCTTT.

Regarding this clonotype: An end of the junction does not agree with germline; a read error may underlie this. This chain links TRBV30 with TRBJ2-7, with no clear D. This CDR3 contains 11 residues. Germline loops: CDR1 GTSNPN, CDR2 SVGIG (reference sequence). CDR3 nucleotides: TGTGCCCGGAGTGAAGGTCCGAAACAGTACTTC. Translating it yields CARSEGPKQYF.

Ten or more counts support this clonotype. The rearrangement uses TRBV24-1 and TRBJ2-3, with 14 bases fitting TRBD2. Germline-derived CDR1 and CDR2 are KGHDR and SFDVKD. The CDR3 totals 16 residues. The junction had 5 bases not matched to a gene; V was cut back by 3 bases and J by 7 bases. The CDR3 here is CATSDRLAGGPHTQYF. For the CDR3, the DNA is TGTGCCACCAGTGATAGACTAGCGGGAGGGCCCCATACGCAGTATTTT.

In its sample, this clonotype was seen once. Possible read error: a much larger clone is one base away. This chain uses TRBV10-3 with TRBJ1-5; no clear D. The V end was cut by 2 bases, the J end by 4 bases, with 9 bases between. Looked up from germline, CDR1 is ENHRY and CDR2 is SYGVKD. The CDR3 is 14 amino acids. CDR3 protein: CAISEPSPNQPQHF. In nucleotides, the CDR3 is TGTGCCATCAGTGAGCCTAGCCCAAATCAGCCCCAGCATTTT.

Worth noting for this clonotype: Just one base apart from a much larger clone, this may be a read error. The V gene is TRBV7-9, the J gene TRBJ2-3; the D gene is possibly TRBD2 (6 bases). This CDR3 has 15 residues. Germline CDR1 SEHNR, CDR2 FQNEAQ (reference sequence). CDR3: CASSLVVGGRDTRYF. The CDR3 DNA reads TGTGCCAGCAGCTTAGTCGTCGGGGGAAGAGATACGCGGTATTTT.

The sample holds many counts of this clonotype. The chain has TRBV7-9 and TRBJ1-6; the D is unclear. Looked up from germline, CDR1 is SEHNR and CDR2 is FQNEAQ (reference sequence). V was shortened by 5 bases and J by 13 bases, with 6 bases between the two germline ends. CDR3 length: 10 amino acids. Here the CDR3 reads CASSTGPLHF. CDR3 sequence (DNA): TGTGCCAGCAGCACCGGCCCCCTCCACTTT.

This clonotype came up many times. The chain uses TRBV13 and TRBJ2-2, with a tentative D call TRBD2 (6 bases). The CDR3 is 14 residues long. Trimming pared 6 bases from V and 1 base from J, leaving 9 bases between. Germline V CDR1 and CDR2: PRHDT, FYEKMQ (reference sequence). This chain's CDR3 is CASREGMNTGELFF. The CDR3 DNA is TGTGCCAGCAGGGAGGGGATGAACACCGGGGAGCTGTTTTTT.

This clonotype has at least ten counts. The chain is built from TRBV5-1 and TRBJ2-7; 10 bases are shared with TRBD1. V shed 4 bases, J shed 2 bases, and the junction held 6 bases outside the gene matches. The CDR3 has 15 amino acids. Germline-derived CDR1 and CDR2 are SGHRS and YFSETQ. CDR3: CASSEGGTGAYEQYF. In DNA form, the CDR3 reads TGCGCCAGCAGCGAGGGGGGGACAGGGGCCTACGAGCAGTACTTC.

The chain joins TRBV11-2 to TRBJ1-6, with TRBD1 as a possible D gene (6 bases). Germline CDR1 SGHAT, CDR2 FQNNGV. V was pared by 1 base and J by 4 bases, with 14 bases between. The CDR3 consists of 17 residues. CDR3 region: CASSLGRETGYNSPLHF. The CDR3 nucleotides read TGTGCCAGCAGCTTAGGGCGTGAGACAGGATATAATTCACCCCTCCACTTT.

This clonotype was detected ten times or more. V and J are TRBV4-1 and TRBJ1-4; D may be TRBD1 (6 bases). V was trimmed by 4 bases and J by 6 bases, leaving 15 bases between them. There are 15 residues in the CDR3. CDR1 is MGHRA, CDR2 YSYEKL, per germline. This chain's CDR3 is CASSPQRGVHEKLFF. As DNA, the CDR3 is TGCGCCAGCAGCCCACAAAGGGGGGTTCATGAAAAACTGTTTTTT.

This clonotype appeared a few times. This chain links TRBV19 with TRBJ1-6; D ambiguous. The CDR3 is 14 residues long. The germline V gene has CDR1 LNHDA and CDR2 SQIVND (reference sequence). V gave up 2 bases and J gave up 7 bases, with 9 bases separating them. The CDR3 DNA follows: TGTGCCAGTAGTATATTTCATCTCAATTCACCCCTCCACTTT. As protein: CASSIFHLNSPLHF.

Ten or more counts support this clonotype. J is TRBJ1-4 and V is TRBV7-9; D is unclear. The CDR3 contains 16 residues. Trimming stripped 2 bases from V and 4 bases from J, with 14 bases between. Germline CDR1 and CDR2: SEHNR and FQNEAQ (reference sequence). The CDR3 bases are TGTGCCAGCAGCTTACGGGAGGGAAGTCTTAATGAAAAACTGTTTTTT. This sequence encodes CASSLREGSLNEKLFF.

Ten or more counts support this clonotype. The chain links TRBV20-1 to TRBJ2-5; D might be TRBD1 (6 bases). Trimming took off 2 bases at V and 4 bases at J, with 20 bases between the two ends. Germline V gene lookup returns CDR1 DFQATT and CDR2 SNEGSKA (reference sequence). This CDR3 is 16 amino acids long. This CDR3 reads CSARNKDRALIETQYF. The CDR3, as DNA: TGCAGTGCTAGAAATAAGGACAGAGCCCTAATAGAGACCCAGTACTTC.

This clonotype was picked up many times. The chain is built from TRBV27 and TRBJ1-6; D unresolved. The CDR3 covers 13 residues. Trimming removed 3 bases at V and 3 bases at J, with 3 bases between. Germline V gives CDR1 MNHEY, CDR2 SMNVEV (reference sequence). The CDR3 spells CASSFGYNSPLHF. CDR3 bases: TGTGCCAGCAGTTTTGGCTATAATTCACCCCTCCACTTT.

Note on this clonotype: Given a much more abundant clone one base away, this may be a read error. The gene calls are TRBV3-1 and TRBJ2-7, with TRBD1 identical over 9 bases. CDR1 is LGHDT and CDR2 is YNNKEL in the germline V gene (reference sequence). The CDR3 length is 14 residues. The CDR3 loop is CASSQGTGAREQCF. CDR3 coding DNA: TGTGCCAGCAGCCAAGGGACAGGGGCTCGGGAGCAGTGCTTC.

Worth noting for this clonotype: A much larger clone differs from this one at a single base, so this may be a read error. No conserved phenylalanine or tryptophan ends this CDR3, so it is likely a read error. The chain links TRBV7-9 to TRBJ2-1; 7 bases match TRBD2. CDR3 length: 14 residues. Germline loops: CDR1 SEHNR, CDR2 FQNEAQ (reference sequence). J lost 4 bases, V lost 7 bases, and 7 bases had no gene match. The CDR3 protein is CASIPLADYNEQFL. The DNA for the CDR3 is TGTGCCAGCATCCCGCTAGCGGATTACAATGAGCAGTTCCTC.

This clonotype has a handful of counts. This chain uses TRBV10-3 with TRBJ2-5; 7 positions match TRBD2. Germline V gene data show CDR1 as ENHRY and CDR2 as SYGVKD. Trimming removed 1 base from V and 2 bases from J; junction bases left unmatched: 10. The CDR3 is 17 amino acids. CDR3 sequence: CAISEFPTLAVQETQYF. CDR3 bases: TGTGCCATCAGTGAGTTTCCCACGCTAGCGGTACAAGAGACCCAGTACTTC.

This clonotype was counted many times. This chain links TRBV7-2 with TRBJ2-7; D is unclear. The CDR3 is made up of 13 amino acids. V was cut by 5 bases and J by 3 bases, with 11 bases left in between. CDR1 is SGHTA and CDR2 is FQGNSA in the germline V gene. The chain's CDR3 is CASSPGPLYEQYF. CDR3 bases: TGTGCCAGCAGCCCCGGGCCCCTCTACGAGCAGTACTTC.

The chain joins TRBV4-3 to TRBJ2-5; D may be TRBD2 (6 bases). Germline values: CDR1 LGHNA, CDR2 YSLEER. CDR3 length equals 15 residues. Trimming cost V 4 bases and J 5 bases, with 17 bases left between them. The chain's CDR3 is CASSLARGLVETQYF. The CDR3 nucleotides are TGCGCCAGCAGCCTCGCGCGGGGCTTGGTGGAGACCCAGTACTTC.

Many counts were recorded for this clonotype. J is TRBJ1-2 and V is TRBV4-1; 12 bases agree with TRBD1. The ends lost 0 bases at V and 4 bases at J; junction bases unmatched: 6. This CDR3 is 17 amino acids long. CDR1 is MGHRA and CDR2 is YSYEKL in the germline V gene. CDR3 sequence reads: CASSQEMGTGGSYGYTF. CDR3 sequence (DNA): TGCGCCAGCAGCCAAGAGATGGGGACAGGGGGCTCCTATGGCTACACCTTC.

In this sample, this clonotype turned up many times. The gene calls are TRBV28 and TRBJ2-7; D is perhaps TRBD2 (6 bases). V shed 8 bases and J shed 2 bases, with 10 bases lying between them. The length of the CDR3 is 12 residues. The V gene's germline CDR1 is MDHEN and CDR2 SYDVKM. The CDR3 sequence is CASEGGTYEQYF. CDR3 DNA: TGTGCCAGCGAGGGCGGGACCTACGAGCAGTACTTC.

The V and J genes are TRBV4-2 and TRBJ2-5, with 8 positions matching TRBD2. CDR3 length: 18 residues. Germline values: CDR1 LGHNA, CDR2 YNFKEQ. Trimming removed 2 bases from V and 5 bases from J; junction bases left unmatched: 16. The CDR3 nucleotides read TGTGCCAGCAGCCAAAGATCGGTCTCAAGCGGGAGTGGGGAGACCCAGTACTTC. Its translation is CASSQRSVSSGSGETQYF.

This clonotype was counted many times. The V gene is TRBV5-1, the J gene TRBJ1-6, with a weak D call TRBD1 (6 bases). CDR3 length: 13 residues. The germline CDR1 and CDR2 sequences are SGHRS and YFSETQ. V was cut by 4 bases and J by 9 bases, with 11 bases left in between. CDR3 sequence: CASSIGGGSPLHF. The CDR3 DNA reads TGCGCCAGCAGCATCGGGGGCGGTTCACCCCTCCACTTT.

A word on this clonotype: Since a much larger clone is just one base distant, this may be a read error. The conserved phenylalanine or tryptophan is not found at the CDR3 terminus, so this likely reflects a read error. The gene calls are TRBV3-1 and TRBJ2-7, with D possibly TRBD1 on 5 matching bases. Trimming pared 5 bases from V and 2 bases from J, leaving 13 bases between. Germline loops: CDR1 LGHDT, CDR2 YNNKEL (reference sequence). This CDR3 spans 14 amino acids. The CDR3 is CASSELGPAYEQYL. The CDR3 DNA reads as TGTGCCAGCAGCGAGCTGGGGCCGGCCTACGAGCAGTACCTC.